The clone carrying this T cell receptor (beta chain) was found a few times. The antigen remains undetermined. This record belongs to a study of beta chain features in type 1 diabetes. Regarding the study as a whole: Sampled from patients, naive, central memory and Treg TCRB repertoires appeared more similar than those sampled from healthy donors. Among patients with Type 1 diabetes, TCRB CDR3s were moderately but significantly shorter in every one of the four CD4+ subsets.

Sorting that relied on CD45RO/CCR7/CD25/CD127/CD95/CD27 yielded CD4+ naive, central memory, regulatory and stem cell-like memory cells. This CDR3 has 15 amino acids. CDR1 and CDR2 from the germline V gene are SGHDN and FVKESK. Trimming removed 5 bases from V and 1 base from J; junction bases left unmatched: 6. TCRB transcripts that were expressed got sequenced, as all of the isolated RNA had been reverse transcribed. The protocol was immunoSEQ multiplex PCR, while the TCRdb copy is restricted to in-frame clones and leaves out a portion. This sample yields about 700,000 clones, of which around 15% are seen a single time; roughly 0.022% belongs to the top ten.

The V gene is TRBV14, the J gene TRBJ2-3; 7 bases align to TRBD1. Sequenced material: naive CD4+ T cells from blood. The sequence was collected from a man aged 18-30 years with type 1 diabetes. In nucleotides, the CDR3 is TGTGCCAGCAGCTTCGACAGGGAAGGCACAGATACGCAGTATTTT. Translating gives CASSFDREGTDTQYF.